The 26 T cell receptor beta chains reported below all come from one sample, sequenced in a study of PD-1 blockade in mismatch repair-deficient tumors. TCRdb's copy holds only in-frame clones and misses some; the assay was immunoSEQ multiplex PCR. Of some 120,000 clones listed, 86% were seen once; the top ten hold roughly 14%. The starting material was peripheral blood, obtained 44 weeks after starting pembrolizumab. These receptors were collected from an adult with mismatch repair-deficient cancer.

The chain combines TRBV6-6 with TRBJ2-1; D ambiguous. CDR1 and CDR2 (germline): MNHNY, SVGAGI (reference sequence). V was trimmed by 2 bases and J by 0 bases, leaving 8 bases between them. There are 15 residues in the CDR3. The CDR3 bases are TGTGCCAGCAGTTACGCCCCGGCCTCCTACAATGAGCAGTTCTTC. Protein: CASSYAPASYNEQFF.

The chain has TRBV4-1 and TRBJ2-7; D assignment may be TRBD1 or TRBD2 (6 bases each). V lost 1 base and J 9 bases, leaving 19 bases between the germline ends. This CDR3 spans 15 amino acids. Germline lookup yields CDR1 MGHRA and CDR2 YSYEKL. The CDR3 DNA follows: TGCGCCAGCAGCCAAGCCCCGTATAGCGGAGGGGGGCAGTACTTC. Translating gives CASSQAPYSGGGQYF.

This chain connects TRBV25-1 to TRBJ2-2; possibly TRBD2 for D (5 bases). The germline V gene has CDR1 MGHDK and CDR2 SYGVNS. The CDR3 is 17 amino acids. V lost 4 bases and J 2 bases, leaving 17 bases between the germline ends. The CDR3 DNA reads TGTGCCAGCAGTGGCCCCCGGGGAGAGATTAACACCGGGGAGCTGTTTTTT. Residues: CASSGPRGEINTGELFF.

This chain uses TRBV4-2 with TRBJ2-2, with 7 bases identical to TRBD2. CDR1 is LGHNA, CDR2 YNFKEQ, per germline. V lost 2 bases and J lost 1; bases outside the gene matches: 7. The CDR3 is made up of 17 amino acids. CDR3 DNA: TGTGCCAGCAGCCAACCTAAAGCGGGAAAGAACACCGGGGAGCTGTTTTTT. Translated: CASSQPKAGKNTGELFF.

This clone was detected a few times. CDR3 region: CASSEPGDIRENIQYF. The DNA of the CDR3 is TGTGCCAGCAGTGAGCCCGGGGACATTCGGGAAAACATTCAGTACTTC. This rearrangement joins TRBV6-1 to TRBJ2-4, with D maybe TRBD1 (6 bases). The CDR3 runs 16 residues. CDR1 and CDR2 (germline): MNHNS, SASEGT. V was trimmed by 3 bases and J by 5 bases, leaving 17 bases between them.

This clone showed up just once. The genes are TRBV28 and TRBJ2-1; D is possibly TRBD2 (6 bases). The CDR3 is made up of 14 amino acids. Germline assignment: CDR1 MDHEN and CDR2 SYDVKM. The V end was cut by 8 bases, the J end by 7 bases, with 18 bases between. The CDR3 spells CASLRGWRRNEQFF. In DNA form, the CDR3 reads TGTGCCAGCTTACGGGGGTGGAGGAGAAATGAGCAGTTCTTC.

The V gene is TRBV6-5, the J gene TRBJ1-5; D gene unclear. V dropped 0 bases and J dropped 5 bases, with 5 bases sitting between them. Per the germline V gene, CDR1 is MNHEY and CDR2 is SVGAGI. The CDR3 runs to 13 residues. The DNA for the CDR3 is TGTGCCAGCAGTTACTCGAAAGATCAGCCCCAGCATTTT. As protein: CASSYSKDQPQHF.

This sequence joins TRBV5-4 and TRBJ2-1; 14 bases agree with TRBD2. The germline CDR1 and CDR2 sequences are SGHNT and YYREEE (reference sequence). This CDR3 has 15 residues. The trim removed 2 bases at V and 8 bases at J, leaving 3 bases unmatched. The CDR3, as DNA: TGTGCCAGCAGCTTCGGGACTAGCGGGAGCTATGAGCAGTTCTTC. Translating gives CASSFGTSGSYEQFF.

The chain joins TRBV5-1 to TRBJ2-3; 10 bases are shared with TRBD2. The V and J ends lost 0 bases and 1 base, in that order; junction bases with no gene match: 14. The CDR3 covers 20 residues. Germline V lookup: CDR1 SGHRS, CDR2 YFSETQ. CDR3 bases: TGCGCCAGCAGCTTGGATGGGGTGGCGAAGCGGGAGGGCCGCACAGATACGCAGTATTTT. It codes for CASSLDGVAKREGRTDTQYF.

The CDR3 reads CAWKVARAEAFF. CDR3 sequence (DNA): TGTGCCTGGAAAGTTGCCAGGGCTGAAGCTTTCTTT. The rearrangement links TRBV30 to TRBJ1-1, with D perhaps matching TRBD1 (5 bases). V was pared by 4 bases and J by 6 bases, with 12 bases between. Looked up from germline, CDR1 is GTSNPN and CDR2 is SVGIG (reference sequence). The CDR3 totals 12 residues. The whole variable domain, remainder taken from reference TRBV30 and TRBJ1-1, is SQTIHQWPATLVQPVGSPLSLECTVEGTSNPNLYWYRQAAGRGLQLLFYSVGIGQISSEVPQNLSASRPQDRQFILSSKKLLLSDSGFYLCAWKVARAEAFFGQGTRLTVV.

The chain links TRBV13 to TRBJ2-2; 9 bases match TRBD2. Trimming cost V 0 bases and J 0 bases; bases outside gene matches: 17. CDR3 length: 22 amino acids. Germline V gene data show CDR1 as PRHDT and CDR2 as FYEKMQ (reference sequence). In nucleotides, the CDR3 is TGTGCCAGCAGCTTAGGGTGGACTGGCTCGGGGTCTAGCGGGACGAACACCGGGGAGCTGTTTTTT. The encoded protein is CASSLGWTGSGSSGTNTGELFF. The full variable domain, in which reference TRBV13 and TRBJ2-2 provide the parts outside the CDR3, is AAGVIQSPRHLIKEKRETATLKCYPIPRHDTVYWYQQGPGQDPQFLISFYEKMQSDKGSIPDRFSAQQFSDYHSELNMSSLELGDSALYFCASSLGWTGSGSSGTNTGELFFGEGSRLTVL.

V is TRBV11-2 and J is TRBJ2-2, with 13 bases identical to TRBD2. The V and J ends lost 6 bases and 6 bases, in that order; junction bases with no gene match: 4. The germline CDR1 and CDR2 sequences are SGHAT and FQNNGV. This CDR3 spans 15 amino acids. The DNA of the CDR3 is TGTGCCAGCAGATCGACTAGCGGGAGGTCCGGGGAGCTGTTTTTT. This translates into CASRSTSGRSGELFF.

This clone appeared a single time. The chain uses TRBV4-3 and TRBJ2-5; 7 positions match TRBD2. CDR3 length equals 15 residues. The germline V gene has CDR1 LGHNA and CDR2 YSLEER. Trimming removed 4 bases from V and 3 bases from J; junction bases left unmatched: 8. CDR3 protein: CASSPWGLAEETQYF. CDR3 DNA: TGCGCCAGCAGCCCCTGGGGCCTAGCGGAAGAGACCCAGTACTTC.

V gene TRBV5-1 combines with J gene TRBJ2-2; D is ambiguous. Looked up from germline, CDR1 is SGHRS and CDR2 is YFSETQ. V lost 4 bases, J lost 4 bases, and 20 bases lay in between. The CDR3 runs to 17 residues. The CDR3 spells CASSALGVRLGTGELFF. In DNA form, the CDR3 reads TGCGCCAGCAGCGCCCTCGGCGTCAGGCTGGGCACCGGGGAGCTGTTTTTT.

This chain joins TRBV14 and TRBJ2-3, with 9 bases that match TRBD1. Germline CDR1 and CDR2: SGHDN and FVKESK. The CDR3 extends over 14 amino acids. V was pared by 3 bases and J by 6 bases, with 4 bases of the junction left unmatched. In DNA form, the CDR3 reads TGTGCCAGCAGCCAGCTCGGACAGGGGGATACGCAGTATTTT. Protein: CASSQLGQGDTQYF.

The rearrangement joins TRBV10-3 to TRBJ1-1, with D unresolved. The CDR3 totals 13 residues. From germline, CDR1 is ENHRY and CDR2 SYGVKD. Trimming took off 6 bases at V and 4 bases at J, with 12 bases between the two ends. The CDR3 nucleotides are TGTGCCATCAGGGAGGATCTATTCACTGAAGCTTTCTTT. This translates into CAIREDLFTEAFF.

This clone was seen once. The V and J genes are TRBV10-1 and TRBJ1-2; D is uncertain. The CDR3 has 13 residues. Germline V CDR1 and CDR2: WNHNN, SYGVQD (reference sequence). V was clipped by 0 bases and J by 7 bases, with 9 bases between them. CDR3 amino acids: CASSESTSFGYTF. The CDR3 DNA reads TGCGCCAGCAGTGAGTCGACCAGCTTTGGCTACACCTTC.

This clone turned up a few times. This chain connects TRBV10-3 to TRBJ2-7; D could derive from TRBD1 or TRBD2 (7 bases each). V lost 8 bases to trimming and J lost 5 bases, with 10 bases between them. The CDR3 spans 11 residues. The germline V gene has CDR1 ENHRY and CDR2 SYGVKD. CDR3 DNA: TGTGCCATCTCAGGGGGGGACGAGCAGTACTTC. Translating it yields CAISGGDEQYF.

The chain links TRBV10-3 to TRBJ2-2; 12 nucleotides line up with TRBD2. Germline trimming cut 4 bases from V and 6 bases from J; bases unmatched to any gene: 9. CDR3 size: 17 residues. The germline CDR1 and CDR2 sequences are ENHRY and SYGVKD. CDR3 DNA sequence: TGTGCCATCAGTGGCGCTAGCGGGAGGGCCACGGCCGGGGAGCTGTTTTTT. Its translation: CAISGASGRATAGELFF.

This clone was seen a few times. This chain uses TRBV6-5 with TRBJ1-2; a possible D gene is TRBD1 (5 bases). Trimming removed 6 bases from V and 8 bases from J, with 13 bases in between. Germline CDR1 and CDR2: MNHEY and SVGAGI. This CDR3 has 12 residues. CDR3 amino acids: CASSQGREGYTF. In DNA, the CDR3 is TGTGCCAGCAGCCAGGGACGGGAGGGCTACACCTTC.

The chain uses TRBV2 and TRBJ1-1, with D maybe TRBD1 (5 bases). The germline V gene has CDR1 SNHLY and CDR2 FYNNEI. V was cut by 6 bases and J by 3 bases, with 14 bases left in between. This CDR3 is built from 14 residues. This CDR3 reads CASRGGVRDTEAFF. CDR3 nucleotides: TGTGCCAGCAGGGGGGGGGTCCGTGACACTGAAGCTTTCTTT.

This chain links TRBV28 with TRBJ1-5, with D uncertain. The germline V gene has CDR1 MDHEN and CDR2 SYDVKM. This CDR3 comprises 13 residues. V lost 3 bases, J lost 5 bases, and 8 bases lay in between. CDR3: CASSFLGYQPQHF. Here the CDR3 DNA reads TGTGCCAGCAGTTTCCTAGGTTATCAGCCCCAGCATTTT.

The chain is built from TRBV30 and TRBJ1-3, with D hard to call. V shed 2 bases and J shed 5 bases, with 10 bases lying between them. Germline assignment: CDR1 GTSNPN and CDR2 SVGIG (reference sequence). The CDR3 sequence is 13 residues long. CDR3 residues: CAWSRTSRNTIYF. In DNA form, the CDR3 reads TGTGCCTGGAGTCGGACCAGTAGAAACACCATATATTTT.

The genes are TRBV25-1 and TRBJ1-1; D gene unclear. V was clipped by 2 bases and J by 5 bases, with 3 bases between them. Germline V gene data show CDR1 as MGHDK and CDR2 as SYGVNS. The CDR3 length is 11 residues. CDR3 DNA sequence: TGTGCCAGCAGTGAAGGAACTGAAGCTTTCTTT. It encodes CASSEGTEAFF. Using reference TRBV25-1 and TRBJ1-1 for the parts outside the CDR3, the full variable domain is EADIYQTPRYLVIGTGKKITLECSQTMGHDKMYWYQQDPGMELHLIHYSYGVNSTEKGDLSSESTVSRIRTEHFPLTLESARPSHTSQYLCASSEGTEAFFGQGTRLTVV.

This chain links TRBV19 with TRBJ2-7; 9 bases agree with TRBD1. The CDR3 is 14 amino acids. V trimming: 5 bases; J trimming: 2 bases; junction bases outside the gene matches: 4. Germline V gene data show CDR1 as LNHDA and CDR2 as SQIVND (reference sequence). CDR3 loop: CASSPTGGTYEQYF. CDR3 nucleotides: TGTGCCAGTAGTCCGACAGGGGGGACCTACGAGCAGTACTTC.

As DNA, the CDR3 is TGCGCCAGCAGCCCGGGCAGGGAGACCCAGTACTTC. It specifies CASSPGRETQYF. This rearrangement joins TRBV5-1 to TRBJ2-5; D uncertain. The CDR3 is made up of 12 amino acids. Germline lookup yields CDR1 SGHRS and CDR2 YFSETQ. The V gene lost 4 bases and the J gene lost 5 bases, with 9 bases spanning the gap.